This TCR beta chain appears in the sequencing data of a study of blood T cell repertoires in COVID-19 (dated by TCRdb to 2019 to 2021). Broadly, across the study: Collaborator samples came from the United States, Italy and Spain and covered acute and convalescent phases of COVID-19. Samples came from the ongoing ImmuneRACE study (first 160 participants) plus 1,254 subjects from 6 global collaborators. A freely available public database, intended as a resource for researchers studying the immune response to SARS-CoV-2, is where the repertoires were released. HLA class I and class II types, where available, came from metadata supplied by the sample provider rather than from assay-based typing. The sample metadata nearly always contained a de-identified subject ID, COVID-19 status, age in years and sex. Subjects who had been exposed to COVID-19, were actively infected with it, or had recovered from it provided the deeply sampled blood TCRbeta repertoires that made up the dataset. The material from the prospective study consisted of cDNA or gDNA derived from T cells, B-cell-depleted T cells, or PBMCs.

Participants in the prospective study were aged about 18 to 95 years, lived in 20 to 25 United States geographic areas, and enrolled through a virtual design. Cohort assignment in the prospective study relied on participant-reported clinical history from a screening survey and a study questionnaire. For ImmuneRACE Cohort 3, a participant was defined as recovered based on two consecutive negative NP/OP PCR tests, clearance by a healthcare professional, or resolution of symptoms. Each participant in the prospective study had whole blood, serum and a nasopharyngeal or oropharyngeal swab collected by mobile phlebotomists. Additional blood draws and questionnaires over an approximately 2-month period could optionally be provided by prospective study participants. Prospective study blood samples were shipped either frozen or at room temperature before DNA extraction. Taken from the germline V gene, the CDR1 and CDR2 loops are SGHRS and YFSETQ. The germline ends are 26 bases apart after V is trimmed by 4 bases and J by 3 bases. The cysteine opens and the phenylalanine closes a CDR3 of 18 amino acids. The DNA shown is the 54-base CDR3, in frame from base 1.

What the research found in general, with its limitations: How much clinical and demographic metadata was included differed by source and by participant, and the metadata was provided uncurated.

Note on this clone: Its cognate antigen has yet to be identified. No much larger clone exists at a distance of one base, and base qualities are not known.

TCRbeta CDR3 regions were amplified from genomic DNA by means of the immunoSEQ Assay, a bias-controlled multiplex PCR. The study's processing was this. Within the assay, amplification of reference gene primers was used to estimate how many nucleated cells each sample contained. Sequence reads were collapsed and filtered to measure the absolute abundance of every unique TCRbeta CDR3 rearrangement. Productive Simpson clonality was computed per sample as the square root of Simpson's diversity index over productive rearrangements. TCRdb re-hosts the immuneACCESS table, in-frame sequences only. Its copies lack some clones; in the studies checked, an unresolved V gene accounts for under half of them, and the cause for the rest is not known. Clone size and V and J calls were adopted from that table, with D and trimming inferred from the DNA. This sample gives a few hundred thousand clones in total; 80% to 90% of them show up just once. The ten largest make up 4.3% of the sample.

The sample comprised PBMCs or T cells enriched from blood (not recorded which). The receptor was derived from a woman in her twenties or thirties who had recovered from COVID-19. The chain is made from TRBV5-1 and TRBJ2-7, with TRBD1 perhaps the D gene, on 5 matching bases. Here the CDR3 is given as CASSPDSRVLRDHYEQYF. The DNA reads as follows: TGCGCCAGCAGCCCGGATTCAAGGGTCCTCAGGGATCACTACGAGCAGTACTTC.